Reported below is one T cell receptor beta chain. The data stem from a study of T cell clones after liver transplantation. In the study overall: Liver transplant recipients had immunosuppression withdrawal attempted within 2 years. TCRbeta sequencing after a pre-transplant mixed lymphocyte reaction identified graft-donor-reactive clones, later tracked in post-transplant blood. Timepoints were pre-transplant, pre-withdrawal, and after withdrawal was completed or failed.

Unstimulated PBMCs were sorted into CD3+CD4+ and CD3+CD8+ populations. Trimming removed 8 bases from V and 0 bases from J, with 10 bases in between. Germline-derived CDR1 and CDR2 are LNHNV and YYDKDF (reference sequence). The CDR3 runs to 13 residues. TCRdb keeps only in-frame clones here, not all; method: immunoSEQ multiplex PCR. The sample has about 120,000 clones; about nine tenths are singletons. The sequencing used CD4+ T cells from blood, collected 12 months after liver transplant. The chain carries TRBV15 and TRBJ1-1; a weak D match, TRBD1 (5 bases). The sequence derives from a human patient who received a liver transplant. Some T cells may be provided by the graft donor. The CDR3 loop reads CATARQMNTEAFF. CDR3 nucleotide sequence: TGTGCCACCGCCAGACAGATGAACACTGAAGCTTTCTTT.